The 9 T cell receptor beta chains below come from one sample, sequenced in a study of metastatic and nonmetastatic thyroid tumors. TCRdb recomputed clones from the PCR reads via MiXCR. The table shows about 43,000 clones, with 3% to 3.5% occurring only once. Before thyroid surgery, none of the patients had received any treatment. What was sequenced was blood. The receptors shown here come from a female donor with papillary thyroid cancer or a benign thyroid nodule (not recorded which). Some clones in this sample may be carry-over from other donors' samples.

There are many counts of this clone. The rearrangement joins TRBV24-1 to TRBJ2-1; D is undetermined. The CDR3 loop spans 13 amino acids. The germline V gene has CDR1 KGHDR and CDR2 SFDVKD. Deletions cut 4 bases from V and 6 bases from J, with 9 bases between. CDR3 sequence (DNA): TGTGCCACCAGTGAGCCACCTCTCAATGAGCAGTTCTTC. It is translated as CATSEPPLNEQFF.

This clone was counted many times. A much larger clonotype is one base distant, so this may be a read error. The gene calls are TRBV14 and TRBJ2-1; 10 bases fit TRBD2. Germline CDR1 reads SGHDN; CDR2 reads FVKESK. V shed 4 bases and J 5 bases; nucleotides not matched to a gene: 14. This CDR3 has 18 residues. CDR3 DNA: TGTGCCAGCAGCCCCACTACGTCCGGGACTAGCGCACACAATGAGCAGTTCTTC. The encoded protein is CASSPTTSGTSAHNEQFF.

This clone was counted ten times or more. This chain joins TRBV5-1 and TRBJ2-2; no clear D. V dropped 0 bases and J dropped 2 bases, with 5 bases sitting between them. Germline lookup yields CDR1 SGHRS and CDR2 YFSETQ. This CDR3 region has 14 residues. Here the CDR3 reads CASSLAPNTGELFF. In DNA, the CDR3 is TGCGCCAGCAGCTTGGCGCCAAACACCGGGGAGCTGTTTTTT.

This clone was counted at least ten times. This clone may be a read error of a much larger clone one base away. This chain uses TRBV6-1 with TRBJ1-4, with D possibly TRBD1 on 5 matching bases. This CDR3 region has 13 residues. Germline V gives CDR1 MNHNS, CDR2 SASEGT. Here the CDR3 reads CASSGQFNGKLFF. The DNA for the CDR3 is TGTGCCAGCAGTGGACAGTTTAATGGAAAACTGTTTTTT.

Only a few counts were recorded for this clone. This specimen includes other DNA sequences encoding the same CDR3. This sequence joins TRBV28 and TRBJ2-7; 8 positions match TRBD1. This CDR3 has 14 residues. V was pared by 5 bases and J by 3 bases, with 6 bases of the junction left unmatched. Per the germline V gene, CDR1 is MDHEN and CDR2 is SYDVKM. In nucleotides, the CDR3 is TGTGCCAGCAGTGATCCGGGACAGGTCTACGAGCAGTACTTC. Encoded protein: CASSDPGQVYEQYF.

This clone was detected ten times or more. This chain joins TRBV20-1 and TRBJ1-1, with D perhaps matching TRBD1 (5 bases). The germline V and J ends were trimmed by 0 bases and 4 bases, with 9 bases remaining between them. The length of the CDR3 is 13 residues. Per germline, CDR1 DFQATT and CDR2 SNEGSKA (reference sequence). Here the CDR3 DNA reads TGCAGTGCTAGAGATATGGGGGGCACTGAAGCTTTCTTT. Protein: CSARDMGGTEAFF.

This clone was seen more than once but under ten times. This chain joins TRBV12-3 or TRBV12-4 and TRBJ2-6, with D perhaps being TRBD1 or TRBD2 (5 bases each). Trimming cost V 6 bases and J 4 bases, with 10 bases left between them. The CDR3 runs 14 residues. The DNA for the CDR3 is TGTGCCAGCAGGGGGACGTGGGGGGCCAACGTCCTGACTTTC. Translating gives CASRGTWGANVLTF.

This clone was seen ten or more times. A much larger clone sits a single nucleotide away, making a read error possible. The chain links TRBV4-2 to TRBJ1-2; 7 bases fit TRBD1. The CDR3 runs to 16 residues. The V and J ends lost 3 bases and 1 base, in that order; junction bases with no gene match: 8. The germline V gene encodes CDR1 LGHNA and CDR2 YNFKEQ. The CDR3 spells CASSQRRQGSNYGYTF. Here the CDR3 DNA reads TGTGCCAGCAGCCAGAGAAGACAGGGAAGTAACTATGGCTACACCTTC.

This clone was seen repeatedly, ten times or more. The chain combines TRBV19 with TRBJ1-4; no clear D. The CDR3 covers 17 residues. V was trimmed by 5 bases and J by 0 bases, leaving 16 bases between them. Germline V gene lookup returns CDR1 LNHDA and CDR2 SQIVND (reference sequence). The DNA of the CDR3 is TGTGCCAGTAGTGCGCGGGCAGTAAAAACAACTAATGAAAAACTGTTTTTT. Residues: CASSARAVKTTNEKLFF.